This T cell receptor (beta chain) was retrieved from a study of T cell repertoires in cytomegalovirus infection. For the study at large: Researchers turned to recently identified HLA-C-restricted CMV epitopes as well as well-studied HLA-B-restricted ones.

In TCRdb, the reads were re-called with MiXCR into one record per CDR3 protein. In the table there are about 360,000 distinct CDR3 sequences, nearly 35% of which are singletons. The V segment lost 2 bases and the J segment 5 bases; nucleotides outside the gene matches: 6. In germline, CDR1 is DFQATT, CDR2 SNEGSKA (reference sequence). The CDR3 length is 15 residues. This clonotype was seen a few times. Its target is not known. The sequence was obtained from a human donor in good health (CMV status not recorded). Some clones in this sample may be carry-over from other donors' samples. This specimen consisted of cultured PBMCs, obtained from culture after CMV antigen stimulation. The chain has TRBV20-1 and TRBJ2-2; 9 bases align to TRBD1. The CDR3 loop is CSARRTGVDTGELFF. DNA for the CDR3: TGCAGTGCTAGAAGGACAGGGGTAGATACCGGGGAGCTGTTTTTT.